Included here is one TCR beta chain sequence, with context. Its specificity is not known. Sequenced by immunoSEQ multiplex PCR; TCRdb stores in-frame clones only, minus some. The sample lists about 320,000 clones, around 83% occurring once. The data were obtained in a study of Ad26.COV2.S vaccination and SARS-CoV-2 variants. Study as a whole: Ad26.COV2.S shots went into the muscle once or twice, 56 days apart. General study findings and limits: Vaccine and placebo recipients had similar non-spike TCR breadth. Spike-specific TCR breadth was greater in vaccine than placebo recipients.

Treatment in this sample: 15 to 20 received Ad26.COV2.S at low or high dose, single or two shots; 5 received placebo; per-sample allocation not given. Collection of samples fell on day 63 after the first vaccine or placebo injection. Germline V gene data show CDR1 as SGHNT and CDR2 as YYREEE (reference sequence). V trimming: 1 base; J trimming: 8 bases; junction bases outside the gene matches: 5. This CDR3 is 15 amino acids long. The chain couples TRBV5-4 to TRBJ2-1, with 11 nucleotides matching TRBD2. This specimen consisted of peripheral blood, obtained in a trial of Ad26.COV2.S vaccine versus placebo. This TCR came from a person between 18 and 65 years old who received the Ad26.COV2.S COVID-19 vaccine or a placebo. The CDR3 DNA reads as TGTGCCAGCAGCTTGCCCCTAGCGGGGGGCGATGAGCAGTTCTTC. This encodes CASSLPLAGGDEQFF.